This T cell receptor (beta chain) was retrieved from a study of cytomegalovirus exposure and HLA in healthy donors. Overall study results and limits: In an earlier analysis, productive rearrangement rates for most beta V segments clustered near 87% or 30%.

Vbeta (60) and Jbeta (13) primers were used in the PCR. The assay was immunoSEQ multiplex PCR, and TCRdb's table has in-frame clones only and misses some. This sample has tens of thousands of clones, with over 60% found just once. A word on this clone: Antigen: not known.

Between the trimmed V and J ends, which lost 4 bases and 3 bases, there was a span of 9 bases. Germline V lookup: CDR1 SGHDT, CDR2 YYEEEE. The length of the CDR3 is 13 residues. This rearrangement joins TRBV5-6 to TRBJ2-3; possibly TRBD2 for D (5 bases). This receptor was taken from a man aged 55 to 70 in good health and CMV-seronegative. The sample consisted of PBMCs. CDR3 coding DNA: TGTGCCAGCAGCCTGACGGGAACAGATACGCAGTATTTT. Amino acid sequence: CASSLTGTDTQYF.